Listed below are T cell receptor beta chains from one sample, sequenced in a study of blood T cells in healthy people across ages. TCRdb independently ran MiXCR on the 5' RACE reads; one entry per CDR3 protein. Of hundreds of thousands of distinct CDR3 sequences in the sample, roughly 43% were seen once. Sequences were obtained from blood. These receptors all stem from a man aged 30-40 years in good health. Both conserved end residues are part of each CDR3. A D gene is named only where the DNA matches it firmly. Expanded clones are given a class, and other clones once, few, many or no size at all.

clone size	D gene	V gene	J gene	CDR3 DNA	CDR3 protein
few	-	TRBV4-3	TRBJ1-5	TGCGCCAGCAGCCAAGAAAAGGCAGAGGGCAATCAGCCCCAGCATTTT	CASSQEKAEGNQPQHF
-	TRBD1	TRBV7-9	TRBJ2-3	TGTGCCAGCAGCTCAGGGGGAAGCCGCTCCAGTACGCCGTATTTT	CASSSGGSRSSTPYF
many	-	TRBV7-2	TRBJ1-1	TGTGCCAGCAGCTTAGACAGGACTTACACTGAAGCTTTCTTT	CASSLDRTYTEAFF
-	-	TRBV27	TRBJ1-5	TGTGCCAGCAGTTTAGGGACTAGCAACCAGCCCCAGCATTTT	CASSLGTSNQPQHF
few	TRBD1	TRBV12-3/TRBV12-4	TRBJ2-5	TGTGCCAGCAGTACAAACAGGGGTAAAGAGACCCAGTACTTC	CASSTNRGKETQYF
-	-	TRBV6-2/TRBV6-3	TRBJ1-2	TGTGCCAGCAGTTACTCATCGAGAACACCGGAACGCAACTATGGCTACACCTTC	CASSYSSRTPERNYGYTF
few	-	TRBV4-1	TRBJ2-7	TGCGCCAGCAGCCAAGGAATGTACGAGCAGTACTTC	CASSQGMYEQYF
-	-	TRBV14	TRBJ1-1	TGTGCCAGCAGCCAAAACCTAGTAGGCACTGAAGCTTTCTTT	CASSQNLVGTEAFF
-	TRBD1	TRBV6-5	TRBJ1-1	TGTGCCAGCACCCCGGGACAGGGGGGCACTGAAGCTTTCTTT	CASTPGQGGTEAFF
-	-	TRBV9	TRBJ2-7	TGTGCCAGCAGCGTAGGTGAAGCCTACGAGCAGTACTTC	CASSVGEAYEQYF
few	-	TRBV10-3	TRBJ2-6	TGTGCCATCGGGGGCCCGATCCTCTCTGGGGCCAACGTCCTGACTTTC	CAIGGPILSGANVLTF
-	-	TRBV20-1	TRBJ2-1	TGCAGTGCTAGATCAACGACGGGCCTAGGGGGAAATGAGCGGTTCTTC	CSARSTTGLGGNERFF
few	-	TRBV12-5	TRBJ2-5	TGTGCTAGTGGTTTCGGTGGATCCCAAGAGACCCAGTACTTC	CASGFGGSQETQYF
-	-	TRBV7-2	TRBJ1-1	TGTGCCAGCAGCTTAGACCCAAGGGGGACCACTGAAGCTTTCTTT	CASSLDPRGTTEAFF
-	-	TRBV7-2	TRBJ2-5	TGTGCCAGCAGCTTAGGGGTATCGCGAGAGACCCAGTACTTC	CASSLGVSRETQYF
-	TRBD1	TRBV5-1	TRBJ1-2	TGCGCCAGCAGCTTGGGACAGTCCCGGGACAGCTATGGCTACACCTTC	CASSLGQSRDSYGYTF
-	TRBD1	TRBV28	TRBJ1-5	TGTGCCAGCAGAGGACAGGGGGAAGGTCAGCCCCAGCATTTT	CASRGQGEGQPQHF
-	-	TRBV4-1	TRBJ2-5	TGCGCCAGCAGCCCTATTACGACTAGTTTGGGGGAGACCCAGTACTTC	CASSPITTSLGETQYF
-	-	TRBV7-9	TRBJ1-5	TGTGCCAGCAGCTTAGGGTCCGGAACGGTCACGAGCAATCAGCCCCAGCATTTT	CASSLGSGTVTSNQPQHF
-	-	TRBV7-9	TRBJ2-3	TGTGCCAGCAGCTTAACATCGACGGGCACGCAGTATTTT	CASSLTSTGTQYF
-	-	TRBV9	TRBJ2-5	TGTGCCAGCAGCGTAGGGGGGAACAGGGAGAAGCAGTACTTC	CASSVGGNREKQYF
few	-	TRBV11-1	TRBJ2-7	TGTGCCAGCAGCTTAAGGGGAGCTAACTACGAGCAGTACTTC	CASSLRGANYEQYF
-	-	TRBV27	TRBJ2-1	TGTGCCAGCAAATTAGAGCCTGGGAATGAGCAGTTCTTC	CASKLEPGNEQFF
many	-	TRBV28	TRBJ2-1	TGTGCCAGCAGTAGCAGGGGGGACAATGAGCAGTTCTTC	CASSSRGDNEQFF
-	TRBD2	TRBV7-2	TRBJ2-3	TGTGCCAGCAGCTTAGCGGGGGGGTTCATGGGTACGCAGTATTTT	CASSLAGGFMGTQYF
-	TRBD1	TRBV7-8	TRBJ1-5	TGTGCCAGCAGCCAGGACAGGGGGCGACAGCCCCAGCATTTT	CASSQDRGRQPQHF
-	-	TRBV30	TRBJ1-5	TGTGCCTGGAGTCCGGGACCCTTTCAGCCCCAGCATTTT	CAWSPGPFQPQHF
-	-	TRBV30	TRBJ2-4	TGTGCCTGGAAGCCGGGGGGCGGGAACATTCAGTACTTC	CAWKPGGGNIQYF
-	-	TRBV6-5	TRBJ2-5	TGTGCCAGCAGTTACGCGGACCAGCAAGAGACCCAGTACTTC	CASSYADQQETQYF
-	-	TRBV7-9	TRBJ2-7	TGTGCCAGCAGCCCCTTACTACCCCGGGACCTTATCTACGAGCAGTACTTC	CASSPLLPRDLIYEQYF
-	-	TRBV6-2/TRBV6-3	TRBJ2-7	TGTGCCAGCAGTTACATTTCCGGTTCCTACGAGCAGTACTTC	CASSYISGSYEQYF
few	-	TRBV10-3	TRBJ1-2	TGTGCCATCAGTCCGGGACCAGGCGGCTACACCTTC	CAISPGPGGYTF
-	TRBD1	TRBV20-1	TRBJ1-6	TGCGGTGCTACCGACAGGGGTTATAATTCACCCCTCCACTTT	CGATDRGYNSPLHF
-	TRBD2	TRBV12-3/TRBV12-4	TRBJ2-6	TGTGCCAGCAGTTTATGGGAGGGTTCCTCTGGGGCCAACGTCCTGACTTTC	CASSLWEGSSGANVLTF
-	-	TRBV2	TRBJ1-4	TGTGCCACTGGGACGGAAACTAATGAAAAACTGTTTTTT	CATGTETNEKLFF
-	-	TRBV20-1	TRBJ2-7	TGCAGTGCTGCGGACAACTACGAGCAGTACTTC	CSAADNYEQYF
many	-	TRBV4-3	TRBJ2-7	TGCGCCAGCAGCCAAGATCTTTATGGGCGGGGCAGGCTGTCCTCCTACGAGCAGTACTTC	CASSQDLYGRGRLSSYEQYF
-	TRBD1	TRBV10-3	TRBJ2-5	TGTGCCATCAGTGAGTCGAGAGGACAGGGAGTCAATGAGCAGTACTTC	CAISESRGQGVNEQYF
-	TRBD1	TRBV6-4	TRBJ2-2	TGTGCCAGCAGTGCGACAGGGGACACCGGGGAGCTGTTTTTT	CASSATGDTGELFF